The clone carrying this T cell receptor beta chain was detected a few times. Clones were sequenced by immunoSEQ multiplex PCR, and TCRdb holds only the in-frame ones, with some missing. This sample has about 920 clones; 80% to 90% occur once, and the top ten carry approximately 8%. The source of the sample is a study of tumor T cells in aggressive B-cell lymphoma. V trimming: 4 bases; J trimming: 5 bases; junction bases outside the gene matches: 8. CDR1 and CDR2 (germline): SGDLS, YYNGEE. The CDR3 runs 14 residues. The V call is TRBV9, the J call TRBJ2-7; 8 bases fit TRBD1. The source of this sequence is an adult with diffuse large B cell lymphoma. Sequenced material: tumor tissue. CDR3 region: CASSFRGQANEQYF. In nucleotides, the CDR3 is TGTGCCAGCAGCTTCAGGGGACAGGCAAACGAGCAGTACTTC. Filled out from reference TRBV9 and TRBJ2-7, the complete variable domain reads DSGVTQTPKHLITATGQRVTLRCSPRSGDLSVYWYQQSLDQGLQFLIQYYNGEERAKGNILERFSAQQFPDLHSELNLSSLELGDSALYFCASSFRGQANEQYFGPGTRLTVT.